Presented here are 28 T cell receptor beta chains from one specimen sequenced in a study of response to subunit inactivated influenza vaccine. TCRdb re-called the RT-PCR reads through MiXCR, storing one row per CDR3 protein. The sample carries approximately 500,000 distinct CDR3 sequences, approximately 22% recorded once. This sample also appeared in a second study, on T cells expressing NK-cell markers. That paper adds: Making the TCR beta cDNA relied on 5'RACE template switching with UMIs.

The specimen was CD4+ T cells sorted from PBMCs, collected about 13 days after vaccination. Receptors were obtained from a man in his fifties or sixties who received an inactivated influenza vaccine.

The chain employs TRBV2 and TRBJ1-4, with a tentative D call TRBD1 (5 bases). The CDR3 has 15 amino acids. Germline V lookup: CDR1 SNHLY, CDR2 FYNNEI. Trimming pared 3 bases from V and 4 bases from J, leaving 12 bases between. This CDR3 reads CASSDWGSYNEKLFF. CDR3 in DNA: TGTGCCAGCAGTGATTGGGGCAGCTATAATGAAAAACTGTTTTTT. The whole variable domain, remainder taken from reference TRBV2 and TRBJ1-4, is EPEVTQTPSHQVTQMGQEVILRCVPISNHLYFYWYRQILGQKVEFLVSFYNNEISEKSEIFDDQFSVERPDGSNFTLKIRSTKLEDSAMYFCASSDWGSYNEKLFFGSGTQLSVL.

V is TRBV7-2 and J is TRBJ2-7; D call uncertain. Trimming shortened V by 3 bases and J by 6 bases, and 12 bases separated the two germline ends. The CDR3 length is 13 residues. CDR1 SGHTA and CDR2 FQGNSA come from the germline V gene. Written as DNA, the CDR3 is TGTGCCAGCAGCTTCCCTCCTAGGGCCGAGCAGTACTTC. It yields the protein CASSFPPRAEQYF.

This chain links TRBV7-8 with TRBJ2-7; no clear D gene. This CDR3 comprises 13 residues. Germline V gene lookup returns CDR1 SGHVS and CDR2 FQNEAQ. With 1 base removed from V and 7 bases from J, the gap between germline ends came to 11 bases. CDR3 region: CASSLETVGEQYF. The CDR3 nucleotides are TGTGCCAGCAGCTTAGAGACGGTCGGGGAGCAGTACTTC.

The chain couples TRBV20-1 to TRBJ1-6, with TRBD1 identical over 9 bases. With V trimmed by 6 bases and J by 10 bases, 13 bases remained unmatched. Germline V gene sequence: CDR1 DFQATT, CDR2 SNEGSKA (reference sequence). The CDR3 has 15 amino acids. The CDR3, as DNA: TGCAGTGCCCAAAACAGGGGGCAGTTTTGGTCACCCCTCCACTTT. It is translated as CSAQNRGQFWSPLHF.

V gene TRBV18 combines with J gene TRBJ1-5, with D hard to call. Deletions cut 3 bases from V and 8 bases from J, with 11 bases between. The CDR3 has 13 amino acids. Per germline, CDR1 KGHSH and CDR2 LQKENI. Here the CDR3 reads CASSPLMDEPQHF. In DNA form, the CDR3 reads TGTGCCAGCTCACCGCTGATGGATGAGCCCCAGCATTTT.

This clonotype was counted only a few times. V is TRBV19 and J is TRBJ1-1, with D maybe TRBD1 (5 bases). The CDR3 spans 15 residues. Germline loops: CDR1 LNHDA, CDR2 SQIVND (reference sequence). Trimming left V 1 base short and J 5 bases short, with 14 bases between. CDR3 protein: CASSIGVGARTEAFF. CDR3 bases: TGTGCCAGTAGTATAGGGGTAGGGGCAAGGACTGAAGCTTTCTTT.

This chain links TRBV16 with TRBJ1-1; the D is unclear. Germline CDR1 reads KGHSY; CDR2 reads FQNENV. Trimming removed 4 bases from V and 0 bases from J, with 12 bases in between. The CDR3 length is 15 residues. The CDR3 DNA is TGTGCCAGCAGCCCAAACAGCCTTTTGAACACTGAAGCTTTCTTT. This gives the protein CASSPNSLLNTEAFF.

V usage is TRBV7-3 and J usage is TRBJ1-4; D unclear. From germline, CDR1 is SGHTA and CDR2 FQGTGA. The CDR3 is 13 residues long. V lost 0 bases and J lost 8, with 7 bases in between. The CDR3, as DNA: TGTGCCAGCAGCTTAACCGCCGGGGAAAAACTGTTTTTT. Its translation is CASSLTAGEKLFF.

Ten or more counts support this clonotype. The chain carries TRBV11-2 and TRBJ1-2; D gene unclear. Germline-derived CDR1 and CDR2 are SGHAT and FQNNGV. The CDR3 has 15 residues. V was clipped by 5 bases and J by 4 bases, with 17 bases between them. CDR3 nucleotides: TGTGCCAGCAGCCAAAGCCGGGATTTGAGCTATGGCTACACCTTC. Protein product: CASSQSRDLSYGYTF.

This clonotype was recorded a few times. The J gene is TRBJ2-7, the V gene TRBV5-5; no definite D call. V lost 0 bases and J lost 6, with 19 bases in between. This CDR3 has 16 residues. The germline gives CDR1 SGHKS, CDR2 YYEKEE (reference sequence). CDR3 in DNA: TGTGCCAGCAGCTTGGATTGGGCCACCTATAGTACCGAGCAGTACTTC. Translated: CASSLDWATYSTEQYF.

This clonotype was recorded at least ten times. The gene calls are TRBV10-1 and TRBJ2-2; 8 bases map to TRBD2. The V and J ends lost 5 bases and 6 bases, in that order; junction bases with no gene match: 5. Germline V lookup: CDR1 WNHNN, CDR2 SYGVQD (reference sequence). This CDR3 has 14 amino acids. The CDR3, as DNA: TGCGCCAGCAGTTCCGGTAGCGGGGCCGGGGAGCTGTTTTTT. Protein product: CASSSGSGAGELFF.

This clonotype was seen ten or more times. The rearrangement uses TRBV5-1 and TRBJ2-2; no clear D. V was clipped by 1 base and J by 1 base, with 5 bases between them. Germline V gene data show CDR1 as SGHRS and CDR2 as YFSETQ. The CDR3 is made up of 14 amino acids. CDR3 amino acids: CASSLIENTGELFF. As DNA, the CDR3 is TGCGCCAGCAGCTTGATAGAGAACACCGGGGAGCTGTTTTTT.

This clonotype was observed a few times. The chain employs TRBV28 and TRBJ2-7; 7 bases are a match to TRBD1. The CDR3 length is 16 residues. Germline V gives CDR1 MDHEN, CDR2 SYDVKM. Trimming took 5 bases from V and 2 from J; bases not matched to a gene: 12. The CDR3 spells CASSPSGTASAYEQYF. CDR3 in DNA: TGTGCCAGCAGTCCTTCCGGGACAGCGTCGGCCTACGAGCAGTACTTC. Full variable domain (outside the CDR3, taken from reference TRBV28 and TRBJ2-7): DVKVTQSSRYLVKRTGEKVFLECVQDMDHENMFWYRQDPGLGLRLIYFSYDVKMKEKGDIPEGYSVSREKKERFSLILESASTNQTSMYLCASSPSGTASAYEQYFGPGTRLTVT.

CDR3 in amino acids: CASSLHPGQGAYEQYF. For the CDR3, the DNA is TGTGCCAGCAGTCTACACCCGGGACAGGGGGCCTACGAGCAGTACTTC. The chain couples TRBV6-5 to TRBJ2-7, with 11 nucleotides matching TRBD1. V was clipped by 5 bases and J by 2 bases; unmatched bases: 8. Germline loops: CDR1 MNHEY, CDR2 SVGAGI. The CDR3 has 16 amino acids.

In nucleotides, the CDR3 is TGTGCCAGCAGCCTACAACAGGACCTGGGGGAAAAACTGTTTTTT. Translated, it gives CASSLQQDLGEKLFF. V and J are TRBV4-2 and TRBJ1-4; TRBD1 might be the D (5 bases). CDR1 and CDR2 from the germline V gene are LGHNA and YNFKEQ. V shed 4 bases and J shed 8 bases, with 17 bases lying between them. This CDR3 is built from 15 residues.

The V gene is TRBV29-1, the J gene TRBJ2-1; 11 positions agree with TRBD2. CDR3 length: 14 residues. V gave up 6 bases and J gave up 6 bases; unmatched junction bases: 7. Germline lookup yields CDR1 SQVTM and CDR2 ANQGSEA. CDR3 bases: TGCAGCGTCGCACTAGCGGGAGTAGGCAATGAGCAGTTCTTC. Amino acids: CSVALAGVGNEQFF.

This clonotype appeared a few times. The chain couples TRBV20-1 to TRBJ2-5, with TRBD2 as a possible D gene (6 bases). Germline CDR1 and CDR2: DFQATT and SNEGSKA (reference sequence). CDR3 length equals 15 residues. Trimming removed 0 bases at V and 5 bases at J, with 16 bases between. The CDR3 DNA follows: TGCAGTGCTAGAGATCAAGTCTTTGCGGGGGAGACCCAGTACTTC. This sequence encodes CSARDQVFAGETQYF.

This clonotype occurred many times. This sequence joins TRBV28 and TRBJ2-1; 9 nucleotides match TRBD2. The J segment lost 8 bases and the V segment lost 2 bases, leaving 7 bases of the junction unmatched. From germline, CDR1 is MDHEN and CDR2 SYDVKM. The CDR3 is 15 amino acids. Written as DNA, the CDR3 is TGTGCCAGCAGTTTACAAGCGGGAGGAAGGCATGAGCAGTTCTTC. This translates into CASSLQAGGRHEQFF.

The chain links TRBV4-2 to TRBJ1-3; 8 bases align to TRBD1. In germline, CDR1 is LGHNA, CDR2 YNFKEQ. The length of the CDR3 is 21 residues. Trimming removed 1 base from V and 0 bases from J; junction bases left unmatched: 17. The CDR3 protein is CASSQASTDRALPYSGNTIYF. In DNA, the CDR3 is TGTGCCAGCAGCCAAGCCAGCACGGACAGGGCACTGCCCTACTCTGGAAACACCATATATTTT.

This clonotype showed up many times. The chain combines TRBV2 with TRBJ2-1; a possible D gene is TRBD2 (5 bases). The germline CDR1 and CDR2 sequences are SNHLY and FYNNEI. The CDR3 is 14 residues long. Trimming removed 6 bases at V and 10 bases at J, with 19 bases between. The CDR3 sequence: CASSPGLGVEEQFF. The CDR3 region has the DNA TGTGCCAGCAGCCCCGGACTCGGAGTCGAGGAGCAGTTCTTC.

The chain uses TRBV9 and TRBJ2-3; 8 nucleotides match TRBD2. Germline CDR1 SGDLS, CDR2 YYNGEE. The ends lost 2 bases at V and 8 bases at J; junction bases unmatched: 10. CDR3 size: 15 residues. CDR3 sequence (DNA): TGTGCCAGCAGCGTCGCGGGGGGCCCCATGGCTACGCAGTATTTT. It yields the protein CASSVAGGPMATQYF.

The chain is built from TRBV11-2 and TRBJ2-2; D gene uncertain. V lost 3 bases and J lost 4, with 24 bases in between. The CDR3 covers 19 residues. Germline values: CDR1 SGHAT, CDR2 FQNNGV. The CDR3 bases are TGTGCCAGCAGCTTTTGGGGTATTTCCGGAGCGTGGGGCACCGGGGAGCTGTTTTTT. This translates into CASSFWGISGAWGTGELFF.

This sequence joins TRBV5-1 and TRBJ1-2, with unresolved D. The CDR3 is 14 residues long. Per germline, CDR1 SGHRS and CDR2 YFSETQ. The V gene lost 1 base and the J gene lost 3 bases, with 10 bases spanning the gap. The CDR3 DNA reads as TGCGCCAGCAGCTTGTTCGGCAGTTACTATGGCTACACCTTC. The encoded protein is CASSLFGSYYGYTF.

V and J are TRBV7-6 and TRBJ2-2; 11 positions agree with TRBD2. Trimming cost V 4 bases and J 5 bases; bases outside gene matches: 9. The CDR3 length is 17 residues. The germline CDR1 and CDR2 sequences are SGHVS and FNYEAQ. The CDR3 region has the DNA TGTGCCAGCAGCTCCGCTGGTCTAGCGGGAGGAACCGGGGAGCTGTTTTTT. Amino acid sequence: CASSSAGLAGGTGELFF.

The genes are TRBV5-1 and TRBJ1-1; 9 positions match TRBD1. This CDR3 spans 16 amino acids. The ends lost 0 bases at V and 2 bases at J; junction bases unmatched: 5. Germline-derived CDR1 and CDR2 are SGHRS and YFSETQ. In nucleotides, the CDR3 is TGCGCCAGCAGCTTGGAGGGACAGGGTTACAACACTGAAGCTTTCTTT. It encodes CASSLEGQGYNTEAFF.

This clonotype was observed a handful of times. The V and J genes are TRBV24-1 and TRBJ1-2, with 10 bases that match TRBD1. In germline, CDR1 is KGHDR, CDR2 SFDVKD. The CDR3 runs to 15 residues. J was trimmed by 2 bases and V by 2 bases; bases with no gene match: 1. The CDR3 DNA reads as TGTGCCACCAGTGATTCGACAGGGGGCAACTATGGCTACACCTTC. Translating it yields CATSDSTGGNYGYTF.

The chain recombines TRBV5-4 with TRBJ2-1; 10 bases line up with TRBD2. After removal of 0 bases from V and 9 bases from J, the junction contained 15 bases not matched to a gene. Germline assignment: CDR1 SGHNT and CDR2 YYREEE (reference sequence). The CDR3 extends over 18 amino acids. The CDR3 coding sequence is TGTGCCAGCAGCTTGGGTTCCTTCAGCGGGGGGGTGGTAGGTGAGCAGTTCTTC. Residues: CASSLGSFSGGVVGEQFF.

V and J are TRBV19 and TRBJ2-7, with TRBD2 as a possible D gene (6 bases). Germline assignment: CDR1 LNHDA and CDR2 SQIVND (reference sequence). Trimming pared 3 bases from V and 0 bases from J, leaving 9 bases between. The CDR3 is made up of 14 amino acids. CDR3 protein: CASSIGRDSYEQYF. The DNA of the CDR3 is TGTGCCAGTAGTATCGGGCGGGACTCCTACGAGCAGTACTTC.